The clone carrying this T cell receptor (beta chain) was seen once. The antigen is not known. The data stem from a study of Graves' ophthalmopathy and Graves' hyperthyroidism. Study findings and constraints: At just under 71% sensitivity and 72.22% specificity, the model predicted progression of the ophthalmopathy.

TCR beta CDR3 amplification used RNA transcripts. The first-round RT-PCR employed HTBI primers together with the Qiagen OneStep RT-PCR kit. A multiplex PCR was then performed as the second round. A single record per CDR3 protein comes from TCRdb applying MiXCR to the multiplex PCR reads. The sample consists of about 210,000 distinct CDR3 sequences, less than 30% of them appearing once. The CDR3 contains 13 residues. Trimming took 1 base from V and 6 from J, leaving 9 bases between them. Germline CDR1 is MDHEN and CDR2 is SYDVKM. The sequence was collected from a middle-aged man with Graves' ophthalmopathy. Input material: peripheral blood. This rearrangement joins TRBV28 to TRBJ2-5, with D possibly TRBD1 on 6 matching bases. The CDR3 reads CASSLYREQTQYF. In nucleotides, the CDR3 is TGTGCCAGCAGTTTATACAGGGAGCAGACCCAGTACTTC. The full variable domain, in which reference TRBV28 and TRBJ2-5 provide the parts outside the CDR3, is DVKVTQSSRYLVKRTGEKVFLECVQDMDHENMFWYRQDPGLGLRLIYFSYDVKMKEKGDIPEGYSVSREKKERFSLILESASTNQTSMYLCASSLYREQTQYFGPGTRLLVL.